This TCR beta chain was captured by sequencing in a study of CD8+CD57+ T cells in acquired aplastic anemia. This CDR3 is 17 amino acids long. V shed 0 bases, J shed 1 base, and the junction held 8 bases outside the gene matches. Germline assignment: CDR1 SGHTA and CDR2 FQGTGA. This clonotype was found once. Genomic DNA acted as the template from which TCR beta VDJ combination and CDR3 sequence profiling were carried out. TCRdb re-called the reads through MiXCR, storing one row per CDR3 protein. This sample has more than 150,000 distinct CDR3 sequences; under 55% occur once, and the top ten carry around 3%.

The genes are TRBV7-3 and TRBJ1-1; 7 nucleotides line up with TRBD1. This clonotype originated in a human donor in good health. The source material was sorted CD4+, CD8+, or CD8+CD57+ T cells (not recorded which) from PBMCs. This CDR3 reads CASSLTGATGRNTEAFF. Here the CDR3 DNA reads TGTGCCAGCAGCTTAACGGGGGCGACAGGGAGGAACACTGAAGCTTTCTTT.